Below, 18 T cell receptor beta chains from the same sample are listed, as sequenced in a study of Graves' ophthalmopathy and Graves' hyperthyroidism. Scientists amplified the TCR beta CDR3 regions from RNA transcripts. RT-PCR was first run with HTBI primers, then multiplex PCR in a second round. One entry per CDR3 protein, called by TCRdb with MiXCR from the multiplex PCR reads. The sample has about 180,000 distinct CDR3 sequences, around two fifths seen once. Sequenced material: peripheral blood. All receptors come from a woman between 40 and 55 years old with Graves' ophthalmopathy.

This rearrangement joins TRBV2 to TRBJ1-5, with unresolved D. In germline, CDR1 is SNHLY, CDR2 FYNNEI. CDR3 length: 12 residues. Trimming took 4 bases from V and 6 from J, leaving 7 bases between them. CDR3 DNA: TGTGCCAGCAGTGTTATCGGTCAGCCCCAGCATTTT. As protein: CASSVIGQPQHF. Variable domain in full (rest from reference TRBV2 and TRBJ1-5): EPEVTQTPSHQVTQMGQEVILRCVPISNHLYFYWYRQILGQKVEFLVSFYNNEISEKSEIFDDQFSVERPDGSNFTLKIRSTKLEDSAMYFCASSVIGQPQHFGDGTRLSIL.

This clonotype was seen many times. V and J are TRBV12-3 or TRBV12-4 and TRBJ1-2; D ambiguous. Trimming took 3 bases from V and 7 from J, leaving 9 bases between them. CDR3 length: 12 amino acids. In DNA, the CDR3 is TGTGCCAGCAGTTTGGACCAATTTGGCTACACCTTC. Translation gives CASSLDQFGYTF.

J is TRBJ2-5 and V is TRBV7-8, with D possibly matching TRBD1 (6 bases). Germline lookup yields CDR1 SGHVS and CDR2 FQNEAQ. V gave up 5 bases and J gave up 1 base, with 8 bases separating them. The CDR3 runs to 13 residues. The CDR3 is CASSQGSQETQYF. CDR3 coding DNA: TGTGCCAGCAGCCAGGGGTCCCAAGAGACCCAGTACTTC. Looking up the rest from reference TRBV7-8 and TRBJ2-5 gives the full variable domain: GAGVSQSPRYKVAKRGQDVALRCDPISGHVSLFWYQQALGQGPEFLTYFQNEAQLDKSGLPSDRFFAERPEGSVSTLKIQRTQQEDSAVYLCASSQGSQETQYFGPGTRLLVL.

The chain has TRBV6-5 and TRBJ2-7; D is tentatively TRBD1 or TRBD2 (6 bases each). The CDR3 spans 16 residues. Germline V gene data show CDR1 as MNHEY and CDR2 as SVGAGI. Trimming removed 0 bases at V and 4 bases at J, with 16 bases between. DNA for the CDR3: TGTGCCAGCAGTTACTCGTTCTCGGGGGCGGGGTACGAGCAGTACTTC. Its translation: CASSYSFSGAGYEQYF.

The table lists this clonotype with many counts. The rearrangement links TRBV29-1 to TRBJ2-1, with a possible D match to TRBD1 (5 bases). This CDR3 is built from 14 residues. V dropped 4 bases and J dropped 4 bases, with 14 bases sitting between them. CDR1 SQVTM and CDR2 ANQGSEA come from the germline V gene. The CDR3 sequence: CSVGGRANYNEQFF. The DNA for the CDR3 is TGCAGCGTTGGGGGCCGGGCAAATTACAATGAGCAGTTCTTC.

Many counts were recorded for this clonotype. V usage is TRBV20-1 and J usage is TRBJ2-7; possibly TRBD1 for D (6 bases). This CDR3 comprises 13 residues. Per germline, CDR1 DFQATT and CDR2 SNEGSKA (reference sequence). Trimming cost V 7 bases and J 4 bases, with 17 bases left between them. CDR3 sequence reads: CSVQGRSEYEQYF. CDR3 coding DNA: TGCAGTGTGCAGGGGCGTTCGGAATACGAGCAGTACTTC.

V and J are TRBV2 and TRBJ2-2; the D gene is possibly TRBD2 (6 bases). The V gene's germline CDR1 is SNHLY and CDR2 FYNNEI. Trimming removed 5 bases from V and 8 bases from J, with 21 bases in between. This CDR3 is 16 amino acids long. In DNA form, the CDR3 reads TGTGCCAGCAGTAATGTTCAGCTTGGTCTAGCGGGGGAGCTGTTTTTT. Protein product: CASSNVQLGLAGELFF.

The rearrangement uses TRBV12-3 or TRBV12-4 and TRBJ1-2; the D is unclear. Trimming cost V 6 bases and J 8 bases, with 16 bases left between them. This CDR3 contains 13 residues. CDR3 in DNA: TGTGCCAGCAGCCAACCCGGACGCGAGGGCTACACCTTC. Amino acids: CASSQPGREGYTF.

The gene calls are TRBV2 and TRBJ1-2; no definite D call. This CDR3 has 13 residues. Trimming left V 4 bases short and J 5 bases short, with 11 bases between. Germline CDR1 SNHLY, CDR2 FYNNEI. The CDR3 protein is CASSGHSVYGYTF. The CDR3 DNA sequence: TGTGCCAGCAGTGGGCACAGCGTATATGGCTACACCTTC.

This chain uses TRBV6-2 or TRBV6-3 with TRBJ2-7, with TRBD2 matching 7 bases. The CDR3 has 14 residues. From germline, CDR1 is MNHEY and CDR2 SVGEGT. V lost 4 bases, J lost 5 bases, and 8 bases stayed unmatched. In DNA form, the CDR3 reads TGTGCCAGCAGTTCTGGCGGGAGTGTGGACGAGCAGTACTTC. Translating it yields CASSSGGSVDEQYF.

This clonotype was counted at least ten times. The chain employs TRBV4-1 and TRBJ2-7; TRBD1 or TRBD2 may be the D gene (5 bases each). V was cut by 0 bases and J by 1 base, with 13 bases left in between. CDR3 length equals 16 residues. CDR1 and CDR2 (germline): MGHRA, YSYEKL. For the CDR3, the DNA is TGCGCCAGCAGCCAAGATTCGCTGGGGGAGTCCTACGAGCAGTACTTC. The encoded protein is CASSQDSLGESYEQYF.

This clonotype showed up many times. The chain joins TRBV12-3 or TRBV12-4 to TRBJ1-2, with a possible D match to TRBD1 (6 bases). V lost 6 bases to trimming and J lost 8 bases, with 16 bases between them. The CDR3 is 13 amino acids. In DNA form, the CDR3 reads TGTGCCAGCAGACCGACAGGATCCAAAGGCTACACCTTC. Protein sequence: CASRPTGSKGYTF.

This clonotype was found many times. This rearrangement joins TRBV5-1 to TRBJ2-5; D remains unclear. This CDR3 has 14 residues. V lost 5 bases, J lost 3 bases, and 14 bases lay in between. Germline CDR1 reads SGHRS; CDR2 reads YFSETQ. Here the CDR3 reads CASRPHDLEETQYF. The CDR3 DNA is TGCGCCAGCAGACCACACGACCTCGAAGAGACCCAGTACTTC.

The rearrangement links TRBV12-3 or TRBV12-4 to TRBJ1-5, with unresolved D. The V end was cut by 3 bases, the J end by 7 bases, with 7 bases between. The CDR3 covers 12 residues. CDR3 region: CASSLSSQPQHF. For the CDR3, the DNA is TGTGCCAGCAGTTTGAGTTCCCAGCCCCAGCATTTT.

This clonotype was counted at least ten times. CDR3: CASSLEVFEPQHF. CDR3 coding DNA: TGTGCCAGCAGTTTGGAGGTTTTTGAGCCCCAGCATTTT. This sequence joins TRBV12-3 or TRBV12-4 and TRBJ1-5; D ambiguous. The CDR3 covers 13 residues. V was clipped by 3 bases and J by 8 bases, with 11 bases between them.

This clonotype has at least ten counts. V and J are TRBV25-1 and TRBJ2-7; 11 bases are shared with TRBD1. CDR3 size: 13 residues. J gave up 4 bases and V 8 bases, and 4 bases lay outside the gene matches. The V gene's germline CDR1 is MGHDK and CDR2 SYGVNS. CDR3 coding DNA: TGTGCCAGCGGACAGGGGGCATCGTACGAGCAGTACTTC. The encoded protein is CASGQGASYEQYF.

This clonotype was found once. J is TRBJ2-7 and V is TRBV28; tentative D call: TRBD2 (5 bases). The CDR3 covers 13 residues. CDR1 and CDR2 (germline): MDHEN, SYDVKM. V lost 6 bases to trimming and J lost 2 bases, with 11 bases between them. The CDR3 protein is CASSPLVPYEQYF. CDR3 coding DNA: TGTGCCAGCAGCCCACTAGTACCCTACGAGCAGTACTTC.

The chain is built from TRBV6-2 or TRBV6-3 and TRBJ2-7; 10 bases map to TRBD1. V was clipped by 7 bases and J by 3 bases; unmatched bases: 6. CDR1 is MNHEY and CDR2 is SVGEGT in the germline V gene. The CDR3 length is 14 residues. This chain's CDR3 is CASNPGQGNYEQYF. CDR3 coding DNA: TGTGCCAGCAATCCGGGACAGGGGAACTACGAGCAGTACTTC.